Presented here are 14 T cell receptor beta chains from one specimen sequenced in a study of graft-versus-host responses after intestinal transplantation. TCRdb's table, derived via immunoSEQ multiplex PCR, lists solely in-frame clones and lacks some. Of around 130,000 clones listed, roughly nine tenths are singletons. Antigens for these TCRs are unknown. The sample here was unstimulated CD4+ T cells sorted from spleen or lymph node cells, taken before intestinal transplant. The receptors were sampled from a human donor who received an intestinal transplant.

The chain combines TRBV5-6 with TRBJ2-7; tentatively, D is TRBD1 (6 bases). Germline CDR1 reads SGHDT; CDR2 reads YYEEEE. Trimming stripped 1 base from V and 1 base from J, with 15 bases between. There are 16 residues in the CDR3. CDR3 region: CASSLRTGTWSYEQYF. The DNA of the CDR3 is TGTGCCAGCAGCTTGCGTACCGGGACATGGTCCTACGAGCAGTACTTC.

DNA for the CDR3: TGTGCCAGCTCACCCCCCGGTATAACTACAGGGGGTATTAGGAATCAGCCCCAGCATTTT. Its translation is CASSPPGITTGGIRNQPQHF. The V call is TRBV18, the J call TRBJ1-5; the match to TRBD1 covers 8 bases. The CDR3 sequence is 20 residues long. Germline CDR1 KGHSH, CDR2 LQKENI. V lost 3 bases, J lost 4 bases, and 20 bases stayed unmatched.

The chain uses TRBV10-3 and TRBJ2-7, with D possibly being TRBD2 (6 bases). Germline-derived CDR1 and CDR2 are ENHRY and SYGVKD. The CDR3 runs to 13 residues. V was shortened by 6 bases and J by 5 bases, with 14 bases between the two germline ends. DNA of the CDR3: TGTGCCATCAGCGCGACTAGTCCCAACGAGCAGTACTTC. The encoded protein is CAISATSPNEQYF.

CDR3 nucleotides: TGTGCCAGCAGGGTAGACGGCGGGGTGAAAAACATTCAGTACTTC. It yields the protein CASRVDGGVKNIQYF. The chain couples TRBV2 to TRBJ2-4; D may be TRBD2 (6 bases). This CDR3 contains 15 residues. CDR1 is SNHLY, CDR2 FYNNEI, per germline. Trimming stripped 6 bases from V and 4 bases from J, with 16 bases between.

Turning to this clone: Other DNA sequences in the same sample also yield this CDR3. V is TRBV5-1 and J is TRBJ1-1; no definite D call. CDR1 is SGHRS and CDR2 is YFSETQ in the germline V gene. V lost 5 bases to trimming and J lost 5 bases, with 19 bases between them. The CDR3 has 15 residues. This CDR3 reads CASSFGGRGTTEAFF. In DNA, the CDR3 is TGCGCCAGCAGTTTCGGTGGGCGGGGTACGACTGAAGCTTTCTTT.

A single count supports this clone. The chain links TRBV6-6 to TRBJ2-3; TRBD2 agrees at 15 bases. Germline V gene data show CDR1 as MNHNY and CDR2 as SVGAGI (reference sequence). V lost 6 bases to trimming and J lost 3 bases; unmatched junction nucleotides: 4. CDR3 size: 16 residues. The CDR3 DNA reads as TGTGCCAGCAGGCGGACTAGCGGGGGGGCTACAGATACGCAGTATTTT. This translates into CASRRTSGGATDTQYF.

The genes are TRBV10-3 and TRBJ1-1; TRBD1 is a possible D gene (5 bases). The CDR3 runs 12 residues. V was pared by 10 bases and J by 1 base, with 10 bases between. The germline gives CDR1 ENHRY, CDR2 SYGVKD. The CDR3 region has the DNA TGTGCCACTAGGGGCTGGAACACTGAAGCTTTCTTT. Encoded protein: CATRGWNTEAFF.

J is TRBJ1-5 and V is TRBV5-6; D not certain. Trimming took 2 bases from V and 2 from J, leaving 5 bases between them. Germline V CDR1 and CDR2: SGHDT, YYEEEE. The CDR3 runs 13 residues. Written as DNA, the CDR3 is TGTGCCAGCAGCTTACAGCGCAATCAGCCCCAGCATTTT. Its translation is CASSLQRNQPQHF.

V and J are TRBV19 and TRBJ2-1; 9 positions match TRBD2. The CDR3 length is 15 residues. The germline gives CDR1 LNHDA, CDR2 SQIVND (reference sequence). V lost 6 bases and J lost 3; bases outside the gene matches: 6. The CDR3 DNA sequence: TGTGCCAGTAGGGTTGGGCGGGGGGGCTACAATGAGCAGTTCTTC. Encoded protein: CASRVGRGGYNEQFF.

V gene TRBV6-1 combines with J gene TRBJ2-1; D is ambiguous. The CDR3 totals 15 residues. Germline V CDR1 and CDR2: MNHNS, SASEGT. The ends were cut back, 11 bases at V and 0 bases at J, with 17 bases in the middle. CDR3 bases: TGTGCCGTTAGTGTGGGGTTTGGCTCCTACAATGAGCAGTTCTTC. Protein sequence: CAVSVGFGSYNEQFF.

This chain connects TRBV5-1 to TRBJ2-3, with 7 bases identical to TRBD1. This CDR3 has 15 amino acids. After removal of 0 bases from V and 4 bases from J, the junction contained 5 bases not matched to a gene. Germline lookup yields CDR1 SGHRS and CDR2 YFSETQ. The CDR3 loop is CASSLDRGKADTQYF. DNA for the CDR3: TGCGCCAGCAGCTTGGACAGGGGAAAGGCAGATACGCAGTATTTT.

The CDR3 loop is CAWGNGGAVTGELFF. The DNA for the CDR3 is TGTGCCTGGGGTAACGGGGGGGCGGTCACCGGGGAGCTGTTTTTT. V is TRBV30 and J is TRBJ2-2; 8 nucleotides line up with TRBD2. Unmatched junction bases numbered 9, after V lost 5 bases and J lost 4 bases. Germline CDR1 is GTSNPN and CDR2 is SVGIG (reference sequence). The CDR3 has 15 amino acids.

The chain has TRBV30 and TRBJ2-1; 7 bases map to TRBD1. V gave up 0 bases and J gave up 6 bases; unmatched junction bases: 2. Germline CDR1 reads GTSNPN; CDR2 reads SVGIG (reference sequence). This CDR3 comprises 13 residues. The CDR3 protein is CAWSVQGPNEQFF. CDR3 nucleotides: TGTGCCTGGAGTGTACAGGGGCCCAATGAGCAGTTCTTC.

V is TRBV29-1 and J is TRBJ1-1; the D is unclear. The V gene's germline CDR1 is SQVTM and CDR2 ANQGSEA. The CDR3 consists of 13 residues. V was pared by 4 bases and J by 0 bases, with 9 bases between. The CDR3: CSVVKVMNTEAFF. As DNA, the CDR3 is TGCAGCGTTGTCAAGGTCATGAACACTGAAGCTTTCTTT.